The clone carrying this T cell receptor (beta chain) has only one observation. The data were obtained in a study of blood T cell repertoires in COVID-19. In the source study's methods: Amplification from reference gene primers served as the basis for estimated nucleated cell counts. Measured with immunoSEQ multiplex PCR; TCRdb has only the in-frame clones, and not every one. V and J calls and clone size are those listed in that table; D and trimming were worked out from the DNA. The table has roughly 140,000 clones, roughly 80% seen once. Germline lookup yields CDR1 LGHDT and CDR2 YNNKEL (reference sequence). The CDR3 is 17 residues long. The ends lost 4 bases at V and 5 bases at J; junction bases unmatched: 8.

The rearrangement links TRBV3-1 (or the pseudogene TRBV3-2) to TRBJ2-3, with 14 bases fitting TRBD2. The clonotype originates from a human donor in a cohort sampled during active COVID-19. Input material: peripheral blood. CDR3 in amino acids: CASSLTWTSGGKDTQYF. The CDR3 DNA reads as TGTGCCAGCAGCCTCACCTGGACTAGCGGGGGGAAAGATACGCAGTATTTT.